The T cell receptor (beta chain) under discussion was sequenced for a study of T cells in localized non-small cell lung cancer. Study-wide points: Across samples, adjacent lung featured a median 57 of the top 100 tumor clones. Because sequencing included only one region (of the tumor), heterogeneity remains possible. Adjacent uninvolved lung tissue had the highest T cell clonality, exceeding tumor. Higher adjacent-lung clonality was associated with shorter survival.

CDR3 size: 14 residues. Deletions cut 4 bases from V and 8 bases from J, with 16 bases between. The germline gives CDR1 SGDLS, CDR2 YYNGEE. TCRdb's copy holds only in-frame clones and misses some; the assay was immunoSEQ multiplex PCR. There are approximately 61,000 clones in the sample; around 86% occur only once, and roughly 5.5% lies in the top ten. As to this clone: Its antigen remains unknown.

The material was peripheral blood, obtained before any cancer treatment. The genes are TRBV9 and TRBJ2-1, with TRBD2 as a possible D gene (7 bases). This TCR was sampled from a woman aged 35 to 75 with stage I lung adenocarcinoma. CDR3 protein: CASSSVGGDDEQFF. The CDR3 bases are TGTGCCAGCAGCTCAGTAGGGGGGGACGATGAGCAGTTCTTC.